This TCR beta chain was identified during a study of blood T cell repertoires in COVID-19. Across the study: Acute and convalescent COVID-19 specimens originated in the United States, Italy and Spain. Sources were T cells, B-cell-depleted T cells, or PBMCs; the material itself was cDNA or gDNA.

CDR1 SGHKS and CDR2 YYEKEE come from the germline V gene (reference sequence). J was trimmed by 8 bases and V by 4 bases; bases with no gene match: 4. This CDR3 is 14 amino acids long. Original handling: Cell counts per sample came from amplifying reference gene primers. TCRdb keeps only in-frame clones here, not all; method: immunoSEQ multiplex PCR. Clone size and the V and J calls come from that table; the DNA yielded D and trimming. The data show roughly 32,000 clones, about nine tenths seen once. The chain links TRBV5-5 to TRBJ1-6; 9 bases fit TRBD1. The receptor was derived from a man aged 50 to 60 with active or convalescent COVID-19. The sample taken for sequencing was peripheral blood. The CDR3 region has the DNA TGTGCCAGCAGCCGGACAGGGGACGATTCACCCCTCCACTTT. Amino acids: CASSRTGDDSPLHF.